Below are 6 T cell receptor beta chains sequenced from a single sample in a study of T-cell memory formation after mild COVID-19. TCRdb reprocessed the 5' RACE reads via MiXCR and lists one record per CDR3 protein. Altogether roughly 130,000 distinct CDR3 sequences are present, about 5.9% being singletons, with the ten largest covering roughly 2%. Sequenced input: PBMCs or a T cell subset sorted from them (not recorded which). These receptors were taken from an adult woman who had mild COVID-19 (a few samples of this study predate the infection). Cell type and time point are not known.

The CDR3 is CASSFGRLAGGITDTQYF. The CDR3 DNA sequence: TGTGCCAGCAGTTTTGGTAGACTAGCGGGGGGAATCACAGATACGCAGTATTTT. The V and J genes are TRBV12-3 or TRBV12-4 and TRBJ2-3; 13 nucleotides line up with TRBD2. V was clipped by 3 bases and J by 2 bases; unmatched bases: 8. The CDR3 runs to 18 residues.

This clonotype was seen more than once but under ten times. The rearrangement uses TRBV30 and TRBJ1-5; D is possibly TRBD1 (6 bases). The CDR3 extends over 13 amino acids. Germline CDR1 GTSNPN, CDR2 SVGIG (reference sequence). The ends were cut back, 6 bases at V and 4 bases at J, with 13 bases in the middle. CDR3 protein: CACSQGTNQPQHF. Written as DNA, the CDR3 is TGTGCCTGTTCACAGGGTACTAATCAGCCCCAGCATTTT.

This clonotype occurred a few times. V is TRBV7-3 and J is TRBJ2-3; 8 positions match TRBD2. The CDR3 has 14 residues. The germline CDR1 and CDR2 sequences are SGHTA and FQGTGA. The V and J ends lost 5 bases and 0 bases, in that order; junction bases with no gene match: 1. This CDR3 is CASSSGSSTDTQYF. The CDR3 nucleotides read TGTGCCAGCAGCAGCGGGAGTAGCACAGATACGCAGTATTTT.

This clonotype was seen more than once but under ten times. The chain carries TRBV18 and TRBJ2-1, with no clear D. Germline CDR1 KGHSH, CDR2 LQKENI. The CDR3 consists of 12 residues. V shed 6 bases and J shed 5 bases, with 8 bases lying between them. CDR3 in amino acids: CASSQTNNEQFF. CDR3 coding DNA: TGTGCCAGCTCGCAAACAAACAATGAGCAGTTCTTC.

In this sample, this clonotype turned up many times. This chain links TRBV5-1 with TRBJ2-5; 7 nucleotides match TRBD1. The V and J ends lost 5 bases and 2 bases, in that order; junction bases with no gene match: 6. Germline V gene sequence: CDR1 SGHRS, CDR2 YFSETQ. CDR3 length: 14 amino acids. CDR3 nucleotide sequence: TGCGCCAGCAGAACCCAGACAGGGCAAGAGACCCAGTACTTC. Translation gives CASRTQTGQETQYF.

This clonotype occurred a few times. The chain has TRBV6-2 or TRBV6-3 and TRBJ1-5; tentatively, D is TRBD1 (6 bases). CDR3 length: 15 amino acids. Germline V lookup: CDR1 MNHEY, CDR2 SVGEGT. V shed 4 bases and J shed 7 bases, with 17 bases lying between them. CDR3 sequence: CASSFLQGIRQPQHF. The DNA of the CDR3 is TGTGCCAGCAGTTTCCTGCAGGGGATTCGGCAGCCCCAGCATTTT.